This TCR beta chain was found in a study of blood T cell repertoires in COVID-19. Study-level background: Samples came from the United States, Italy and Spain, spanning acute and convalescent COVID-19.

The table came from immunoSEQ multiplex PCR; TCRdb's copy has only in-frame clones and leaves some out. The table includes some 180,000 clones, 80% to 85% detected once. Seattle researchers signed up patients amid active infection and tracked them longitudinally. Looked up from germline, CDR1 is MNHEY and CDR2 is SMNVEV (reference sequence). The CDR3 consists of 15 residues. Trimming shortened V by 1 base and J by 4 bases, and 11 bases separated the two germline ends. The sequence came from a woman between 35 and 50 years old with COVID-19, enrolled during active disease. The chain is built from TRBV27 and TRBJ1-5, with a possible D match to TRBD1 (6 bases). The sequenced sample consisted of peripheral blood. CDR3 nucleotides: TGTGCCAGCAGTTTATATTGGACAGCTAATCAGCCCCAGCATTTT. Protein sequence: CASSLYWTANQPQHF.